The clone carrying this T cell receptor beta chain appeared many times. Its antigen remains unidentified. The data derive from a study of CD8 T cells in ankylosing spondylitis. The length of the CDR3 is 13 residues. Trimming removed 1 base from V and 7 bases from J, with 10 bases in between. Germline values: CDR1 SGHTA, CDR2 FQGTGA. Study-wide findings and caveats: Reported data indicate significant enrichment of disease-linked clones within matched ankylosing spondylitis synovial fluid. Blood from ankylosing spondylitis patients appeared to carry a characteristic eight-variant TCR beta motif.

TCRdb analysed the 5' RACE reads with MiXCR anew, one entry per CDR3 protein. The sample includes more than 500,000 distinct CDR3 sequences, about 5.2% of them seen just once. The receptor's source is a male donor with ankylosing spondylitis. Sequences were obtained from blood, either unsorted or a sorted T cell fraction (not recorded which). The V and J genes are TRBV7-3 and TRBJ1-1; D may be TRBD1 (5 bases). As DNA, the CDR3 is TGTGCCAGCAGCTTAAACCTCGGGGGTGAAGCTTTCTTT. Its protein product is CASSLNLGGEAFF.